One and the same sample provided the 29 T cell receptor beta chains below, sequenced in a study of vaccination effects on CD4 cells after COVID-19. Profiling relied on immunoSEQ multiplex PCR, and the TCRdb table lists in-frame clones only, not all of them. The table records more than 45,000 clones, about 76% of them present only once. Cultured cells yielded isolated CD4+ T cells after 10 days. No antigen has been identified for these receptors. Sequencing was performed on CD4+ T cells from PBMCs cultured without peptide, taken before COVID-19 vaccination. The receptors were gathered from a human donor who had a prior SARS-CoV-2 infection.

The gene calls are TRBV5-4 and TRBJ1-1; no definite D call. The germline V gene encodes CDR1 SGHNT and CDR2 YYREEE (reference sequence). V lost 0 bases, J lost 0 bases, and 9 bases lay in between. The CDR3 spans 15 residues. CDR3 sequence reads: CASSLALNLNTEAFF. The CDR3 DNA is TGTGCCAGCAGCTTGGCCCTTAATTTGAACACTGAAGCTTTCTTT.

The chain is built from TRBV18 and TRBJ1-4, with no clear D. The ends were cut back, 0 bases at V and 8 bases at J, with 7 bases in the middle. CDR1 is KGHSH and CDR2 is LQKENI in the germline V gene. The CDR3 is made up of 13 amino acids. DNA for the CDR3: TGTGCCAGCTCACCACCTGGGCAGGAAAAACTGTTTTTT. Protein sequence: CASSPPGQEKLFF.

This chain uses TRBV30 with TRBJ2-7; maybe TRBD2 (7 bases). Germline loops: CDR1 GTSNPN, CDR2 SVGIG (reference sequence). The CDR3 sequence is 15 residues long. The V gene lost 4 bases and the J gene lost 6 bases, with 22 bases spanning the gap. CDR3 in DNA: TGTGCCTGGATTCTGAGGGGGGAGGGCCGGGTCGAGCAGTACTTC. This sequence encodes CAWILRGEGRVEQYF.

V and J are TRBV4-1 and TRBJ2-7, with a tentative D call TRBD2 (6 bases). The CDR3 runs to 16 residues. Germline CDR1 MGHRA, CDR2 YSYEKL. Deletions cut 0 bases from V and 0 bases from J, with 12 bases between. The CDR3 DNA is TGCGCCAGCAGCCAAGATGTGGGGGGACTCTCCTACGAGCAGTACTTC. Protein sequence: CASSQDVGGLSYEQYF.

The chain carries TRBV6-5 and TRBJ1-1, with D perhaps TRBD1 (5 bases). The V gene lost 7 bases and the J gene lost 1 base, with 16 bases spanning the gap. Germline-derived CDR1 and CDR2 are MNHEY and SVGAGI. This CDR3 has 15 residues. The CDR3 region is CASTGAGRANTEAFF. In DNA form, the CDR3 reads TGTGCCAGCACCGGGGCGGGTAGGGCGAACACTGAAGCTTTCTTT.

There are a few counts of this clone. The chain combines TRBV7-3 with TRBJ2-1; 16 positions agree with TRBD2. With V trimmed by 4 bases and J by 0 bases, 3 bases remained unmatched. CDR3 length: 18 amino acids. Germline-derived CDR1 and CDR2 are SGHTA and FQGTGA. CDR3 sequence reads: CASSSGLAGGSSYNEQFF. The DNA for the CDR3 is TGTGCCAGCAGCTCGGGACTAGCGGGGGGGAGCTCCTACAATGAGCAGTTCTTC. Together with reference TRBV7-3 and TRBJ2-1, the CDR3 gives the full variable domain: GAGVSQTPSNKVTEKGKYVELRCDPISGHTALYWYRQSLGQGPEFLIYFQGTGAADDSGLPNDRFFAVRPEGSVSTLKIQRTERGDSAVYLCASSSGLAGGSSYNEQFFGPGTRLTVL.

The chain joins TRBV7-9 to TRBJ2-1, with a tentative D call TRBD2 (7 bases). V was clipped by 1 base and J by 12 bases, with 10 bases between them. Germline assignment: CDR1 SEHNR and CDR2 FQNEAQ (reference sequence). This CDR3 contains 12 residues. CDR3 sequence reads: CASSLGGGGQFF. The DNA for the CDR3 is TGTGCCAGCAGCTTAGGGGGAGGGGGGCAGTTCTTC.

J is TRBJ2-3 and V is TRBV7-9; D is possibly TRBD1 (6 bases). The CDR3 runs to 14 residues. The germline V gene has CDR1 SEHNR and CDR2 FQNEAQ (reference sequence). The V end lost 6 bases, the J end lost 5 bases, and 15 bases lay between the germline ends. In DNA form, the CDR3 reads TGTGCCAGCAGAAGGGGGTCAAGCGGAGATACGCAGTATTTT. It codes for CASRRGSSGDTQYF.

J is TRBJ2-7 and V is TRBV6-2 or TRBV6-3; the match to TRBD1 covers 7 bases. The germline CDR1 and CDR2 sequences are MNHEY and SVGEGT. CDR3 size: 15 residues. V lost 4 bases, J lost 2 bases, and 8 bases stayed unmatched. The CDR3 spells CASSSQGDSTYEQYF. CDR3 sequence (DNA): TGTGCCAGCAGTTCCCAGGGGGATTCTACCTACGAGCAGTACTTC.

J is TRBJ2-2 and V is TRBV2; a possible D gene is TRBD1 (5 bases). V gave up 1 base and J gave up 6 bases, with 9 bases separating them. There are 14 residues in the CDR3. The germline V gene encodes CDR1 SNHLY and CDR2 FYNNEI. The chain's CDR3 is CASSEGVRAGELFF. DNA for the CDR3: TGTGCCAGCAGTGAAGGTGTCAGGGCCGGGGAGCTGTTTTTT.

CDR3 coding DNA: TGTGCCAGCAGCGTAGGTGAGGGCCGCACAGATACGCAGTATTTT. Protein sequence: CASSVGEGRTDTQYF. The chain uses TRBV9 and TRBJ2-3, with TRBD2 as a possible D gene (5 bases). Between the trimmed V and J ends, which lost 0 bases and 1 base, there was a span of 9 bases. The CDR3 sequence is 15 residues long. Germline CDR1 is SGDLS and CDR2 is YYNGEE.

V usage is TRBV27 and J usage is TRBJ2-5; no reliable D call. V lost 5 bases and J 5 bases, leaving 12 bases between the germline ends. CDR3 length: 13 residues. Germline V gene lookup returns CDR1 MNHEY and CDR2 SMNVEV (reference sequence). CDR3 coding DNA: TGTGCCAGCAGTATCTTCCAAGGGGAGACCCAGTACTTC. This encodes CASSIFQGETQYF.

V gene TRBV6-1 combines with J gene TRBJ1-2; D is uncertain. The CDR3 totals 14 residues. With 1 base removed from V and 9 bases from J, the gap between germline ends came to 15 bases. The germline gives CDR1 MNHNS, CDR2 SASEGT. DNA of the CDR3: TGTGCCAGCAGTGAAGAAGGTTGGCAGAACAGCTACACCTTC. This encodes CASSEEGWQNSYTF.

The chain joins TRBV11-3 to TRBJ2-5; 10 bases map to TRBD1. Germline V gene lookup returns CDR1 SGHNT and CDR2 YENEEA. V was clipped by 4 bases and J by 5 bases; unmatched bases: 7. This CDR3 has 15 residues. The CDR3 reads CASSYGQGVRETQYF. The DNA of the CDR3 is TGTGCCAGCAGCTACGGACAGGGGGTTAGGGAGACCCAGTACTTC.

The chain recombines TRBV7-3 with TRBJ2-3; 9 bases line up with TRBD2. Germline V CDR1 and CDR2: SGHTA, FQGTGA. The ends lost 5 bases at V and 4 bases at J; junction bases unmatched: 10. CDR3 length: 16 residues. CDR3 sequence: CASSPTGGRAADTQYF. The CDR3 DNA reads TGTGCCAGCAGCCCCACGGGCGGGAGGGCCGCAGATACGCAGTATTTT.

The rearrangement uses TRBV24-1 and TRBJ2-7; 9 bases are shared with TRBD2. CDR1 is KGHDR, CDR2 SFDVKD, per germline. The CDR3 loop spans 14 amino acids. Germline trimming cut 4 bases from V and 5 bases from J; bases unmatched to any gene: 5. CDR3 sequence reads: CATSEAGGLHEQYF. In DNA form, the CDR3 reads TGTGCCACCAGTGAGGCGGGGGGGCTTCACGAGCAGTACTTC.

This chain joins TRBV3-1 (or the pseudogene TRBV3-2) and TRBJ1-3, with TRBD1 identical over 9 bases. CDR1 and CDR2 from the germline V gene are LGHDT and YNNKEL (reference sequence). V dropped 4 bases and J dropped 0; count of bases not matched to a gene: 7. The CDR3 consists of 17 residues. As DNA, the CDR3 is TGTGCCAGCAGCCCGGACAGGGGAAGAAGCTCTGGAAACACCATATATTTT. This sequence encodes CASSPDRGRSSGNTIYF.

V is TRBV6-5 and J is TRBJ2-7, with a possible D match to TRBD1 (6 bases). Germline V CDR1 and CDR2: MNHEY, SVGAGI. The germline V and J ends were trimmed by 7 bases and 5 bases, with 15 bases remaining between them. The CDR3 sequence is 13 residues long. CDR3 amino acids: CASNPRGVDEQYF. CDR3 sequence (DNA): TGTGCCAGCAATCCCAGGGGTGTGGACGAGCAGTACTTC.

This clone was seen just once. This chain connects TRBV30 to TRBJ2-1; possibly TRBD2 for D (6 bases). Germline lookup yields CDR1 GTSNPN and CDR2 SVGIG (reference sequence). Trimming stripped 8 bases from V and 3 bases from J, with 20 bases between. The CDR3 has 15 amino acids. The CDR3 reads CATIKPGTHYNEQFF. For the CDR3, the DNA is TGTGCCACAATAAAACCCGGGACTCACTACAATGAGCAGTTCTTC. The whole variable domain, filled in from reference TRBV30 and TRBJ2-1, reads SQTIHQWPATLVQPVGSPLSLECTVEGTSNPNLYWYRQAAGRGLQLLFYSVGIGQISSEVPQNLSASRPQDRQFILSSKKLLLSDSGFYLCATIKPGTHYNEQFFGPGTRLTVL.

J is TRBJ1-1 and V is TRBV5-4, with D perhaps matching TRBD1 (5 bases). Germline assignment: CDR1 SGHNT and CDR2 YYREEE (reference sequence). This CDR3 spans 15 amino acids. Trimming took 0 bases from V and 5 from J, leaving 14 bases between them. The CDR3 DNA sequence: TGTGCCAGCAGCTTGGCTCAGGGTATGGGAACTGAAGCTTTCTTT. Its translation is CASSLAQGMGTEAFF. Full variable domain (missing parts from reference TRBV5-4 and TRBJ1-1): ETGVTQSPTHLIKTRGQQVTLRCSSQSGHNTVSWYQQALGQGPQFIFQYYREEENGRGNFPPRFSGLQFPNYSSELNVNALELDDSALYLCASSLAQGMGTEAFFGQGTRLTVV.

The chain combines TRBV29-1 with TRBJ2-7; 8 bases map to TRBD1. The CDR3 totals 12 residues. J gave up 4 bases and V 6 bases, and 5 bases lay outside the gene matches. Germline V lookup: CDR1 SQVTM, CDR2 ANQGSEA. The CDR3 is CSVGTGGYEQYF. The CDR3 nucleotides read TGCAGCGTGGGGACAGGAGGGTACGAGCAGTACTTC.

A few counts support this clone. V and J are TRBV5-1 and TRBJ1-1, with D possibly being TRBD1 (6 bases). This CDR3 is 17 amino acids long. Trimming shortened V by 2 bases and J by 1 base, and 18 bases separated the two germline ends. Germline V gene sequence: CDR1 SGHRS, CDR2 YFSETQ. The CDR3 coding sequence is TGCGCCAGCAGCTTAACGACTCCGGGACATAAGAACACTGAAGCTTTCTTT. Translation gives CASSLTTPGHKNTEAFF.

This sequence joins TRBV5-3 and TRBJ1-1, with 9 bases fitting TRBD1. TRBV5-3 is annotated as an ORF whose role is uncertain. The CDR3 is 16 residues long. The J segment lost 0 bases and the V segment lost 4 bases, leaving 7 bases of the junction unmatched. The CDR3 loop reads CARSRGTGFMNTEAFF. CDR3 nucleotides: TGTGCCAGAAGCCGGGGGACAGGGTTCATGAACACTGAAGCTTTCTTT.

The genes are TRBV4-1 and TRBJ1-3; TRBD1 matches at 7 bases. The J segment lost 8 bases and the V segment lost 3 bases, leaving 7 bases of the junction unmatched. The germline V gene has CDR1 MGHRA and CDR2 YSYEKL. The CDR3 runs 14 residues. CDR3 protein: CASSHQNRGDTIYF. In DNA, the CDR3 is TGCGCCAGCAGCCACCAGAACAGGGGCGACACCATATATTTT.

This chain connects TRBV5-1 to TRBJ2-5; unclear D gene. CDR3 size: 14 residues. Germline-derived CDR1 and CDR2 are SGHRS and YFSETQ. Trimming cost V 0 bases and J 5 bases, with 11 bases left between them. This CDR3 is CASSLAVRIETQYF. The CDR3 nucleotides are TGCGCCAGCAGCTTGGCCGTTCGGATTGAGACCCAGTACTTC. Using reference TRBV5-1 and TRBJ2-5 for the parts outside the CDR3, the full variable domain is KAGVTQTPRYLIKTRGQQVTLSCSPISGHRSVSWYQQTPGQGLQFLFEYFSETQRNKGNFPGRFSGRQFSNSRSEMNVSTLELGDSALYLCASSLAVRIETQYFGPGTRLLVL.

This clone was seen once. The chain uses TRBV9 and TRBJ2-1, with 9 bases fitting TRBD2. The CDR3 sequence is 15 residues long. Germline trimming cut 3 bases from V and 2 bases from J; bases unmatched to any gene: 3. CDR1 and CDR2 (germline): SGDLS, YYNGEE. The CDR3, as DNA: TGTGCCAGCAGCGCAGGACTAGCGACCTACAATGAGCAGTTCTTC. As protein: CASSAGLATYNEQFF.

This chain links TRBV25-1 with TRBJ1-1; 11 nucleotides align to TRBD1. CDR3 length: 17 amino acids. Germline CDR1 is MGHDK and CDR2 is SYGVNS. With 1 base clipped from V and 0 bases from J, the junction kept 4 bases outside the gene matches. CDR3 residues: CASSEFEGQGVNTEAFF. CDR3 nucleotides: TGTGCCAGCAGTGAATTTGAGGGACAGGGGGTGAACACTGAAGCTTTCTTT.

The genes are TRBV5-1 and TRBJ2-3, with D tentatively TRBD2 (6 bases). V lost 4 bases and J lost 4, with 16 bases in between. This CDR3 spans 15 amino acids. Germline CDR1 is SGHRS and CDR2 is YFSETQ. The CDR3 loop reads CASSPTSLSSDTQYF. The CDR3 DNA sequence: TGCGCCAGCAGCCCAACTAGCCTTTCCTCAGATACGCAGTATTTT.

For the CDR3, the DNA is TGTGCTAGTGGTTTGGTACTGGCAGCCACCGGGGAGCTGTTTTTT. It codes for CASGLVLAATGELFF. The rearrangement uses TRBV12-5 and TRBJ2-2; unclear D gene. Germline CDR1 and CDR2: LGHNT and FRNRAP. The CDR3 loop spans 15 amino acids. Between the trimmed V and J ends, which lost 0 bases and 4 bases, there was a span of 9 bases.